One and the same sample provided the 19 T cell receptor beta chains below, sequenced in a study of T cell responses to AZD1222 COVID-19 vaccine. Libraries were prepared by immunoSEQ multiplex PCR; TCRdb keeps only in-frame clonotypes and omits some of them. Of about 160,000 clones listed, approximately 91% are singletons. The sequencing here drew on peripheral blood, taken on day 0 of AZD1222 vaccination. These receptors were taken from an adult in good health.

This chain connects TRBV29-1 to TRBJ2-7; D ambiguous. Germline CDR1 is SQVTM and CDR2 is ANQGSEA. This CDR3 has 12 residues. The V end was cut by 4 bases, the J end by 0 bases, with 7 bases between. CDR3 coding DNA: TGCAGCGTTGGGTACAACTCCTACGAGCAGTACTTC. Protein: CSVGYNSYEQYF.

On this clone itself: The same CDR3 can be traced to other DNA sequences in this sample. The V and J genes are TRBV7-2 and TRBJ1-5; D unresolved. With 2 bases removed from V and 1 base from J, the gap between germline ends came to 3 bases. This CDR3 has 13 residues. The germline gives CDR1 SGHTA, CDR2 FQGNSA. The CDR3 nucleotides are TGTGCCAGCAGCTTATGGAGCAATCAGCCCCAGCATTTT. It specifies CASSLWSNQPQHF.

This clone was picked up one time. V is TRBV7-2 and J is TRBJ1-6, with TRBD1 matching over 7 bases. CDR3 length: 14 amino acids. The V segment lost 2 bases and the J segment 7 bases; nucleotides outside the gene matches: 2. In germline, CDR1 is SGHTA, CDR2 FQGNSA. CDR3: CASSLQQGNSPLHF. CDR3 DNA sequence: TGTGCCAGCAGCTTACAACAGGGGAATTCACCCCTCCACTTT.

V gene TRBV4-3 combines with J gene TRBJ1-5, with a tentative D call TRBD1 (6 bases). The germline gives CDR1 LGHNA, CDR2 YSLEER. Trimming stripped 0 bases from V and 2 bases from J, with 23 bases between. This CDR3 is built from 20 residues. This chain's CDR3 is CASSQDRDLGPGAGNQPQHF. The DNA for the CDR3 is TGCGCCAGCAGCCAAGATCGTGACCTAGGCCCAGGGGCCGGCAATCAGCCCCAGCATTTT.

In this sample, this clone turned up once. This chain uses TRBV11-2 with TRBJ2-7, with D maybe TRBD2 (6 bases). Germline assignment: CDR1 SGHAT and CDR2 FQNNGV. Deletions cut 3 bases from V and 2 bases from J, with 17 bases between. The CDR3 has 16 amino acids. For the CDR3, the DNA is TGTGCCAGCAGCTTGGGCCCGGGGGAGACCCCCTACGAGCAGTACTTC. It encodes CASSLGPGETPYEQYF. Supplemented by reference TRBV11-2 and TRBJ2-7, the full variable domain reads EAGVAQSPRYKIIEKRQSVAFWCNPISGHATLYWYQQILGQGPKLLIQFQNNGVVDDSQLPKDRFSAERLKGVDSTLKIQPAKLEDSAVYLCASSLGPGETPYEQYFGPGTRLTVT.

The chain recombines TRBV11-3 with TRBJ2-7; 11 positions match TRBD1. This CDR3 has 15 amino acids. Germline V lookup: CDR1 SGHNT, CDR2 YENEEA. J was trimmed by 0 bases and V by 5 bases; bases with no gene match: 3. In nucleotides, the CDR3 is TGTGCCAGCAGCACCGGGACAGGGGGCTCCTACGAGCAGTACTTC. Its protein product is CASSTGTGGSYEQYF.

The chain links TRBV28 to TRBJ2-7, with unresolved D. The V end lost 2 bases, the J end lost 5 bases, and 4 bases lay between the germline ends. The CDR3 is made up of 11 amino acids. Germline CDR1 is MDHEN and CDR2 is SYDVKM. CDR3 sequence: CASSLTHEQYF. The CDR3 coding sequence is TGTGCCAGCAGTTTAACTCACGAGCAGTACTTC.

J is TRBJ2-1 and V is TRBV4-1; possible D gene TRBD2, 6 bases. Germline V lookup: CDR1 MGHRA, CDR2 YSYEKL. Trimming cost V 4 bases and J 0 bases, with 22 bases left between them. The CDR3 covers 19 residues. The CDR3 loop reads CASSRLSPGLESSYNEQFF. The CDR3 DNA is TGCGCCAGCAGCCGATTATCTCCGGGACTTGAAAGCTCCTACAATGAGCAGTTCTTC.

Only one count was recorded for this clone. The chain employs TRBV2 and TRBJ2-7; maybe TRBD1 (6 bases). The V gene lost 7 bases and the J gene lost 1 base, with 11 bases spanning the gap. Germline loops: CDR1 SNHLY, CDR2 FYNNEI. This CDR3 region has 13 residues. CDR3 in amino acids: CASITRGSYEQYF. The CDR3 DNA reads TGTGCCAGCATTACGAGGGGGTCCTACGAGCAGTACTTC.

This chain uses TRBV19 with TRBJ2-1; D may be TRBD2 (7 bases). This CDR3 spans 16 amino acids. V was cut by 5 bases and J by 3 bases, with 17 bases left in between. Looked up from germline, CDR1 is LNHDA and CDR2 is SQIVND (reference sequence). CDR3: CASSATGWGGYNEQFF. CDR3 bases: TGTGCCAGTAGTGCCACAGGGTGGGGGGGCTACAATGAGCAGTTCTTC. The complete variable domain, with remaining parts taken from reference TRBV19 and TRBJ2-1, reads DGGITQSPKYLFRKEGQNVTLSCEQNLNHDAMYWYRQDPGQGLRLIYYSQIVNDFQKGDIAEGYSVSREKKESFPLTVTSAQKNPTAFYLCASSATGWGGYNEQFFGPGTRLTVL.

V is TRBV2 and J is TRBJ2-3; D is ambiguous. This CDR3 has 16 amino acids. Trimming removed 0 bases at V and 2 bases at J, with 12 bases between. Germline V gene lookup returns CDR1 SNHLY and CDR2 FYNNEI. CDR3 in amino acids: CASSEATGRITDTQYF. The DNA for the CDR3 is TGTGCCAGCAGTGAAGCGACGGGTAGGATCACAGATACGCAGTATTTT.

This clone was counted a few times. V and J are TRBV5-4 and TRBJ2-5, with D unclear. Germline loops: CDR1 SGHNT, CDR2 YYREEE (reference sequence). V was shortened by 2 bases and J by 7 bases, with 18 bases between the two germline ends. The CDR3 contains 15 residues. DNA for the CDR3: TGTGCCAGCAGCTTCGGTGAAAGGGCGGTAGGGACCCAGTACTTC. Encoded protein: CASSFGERAVGTQYF.

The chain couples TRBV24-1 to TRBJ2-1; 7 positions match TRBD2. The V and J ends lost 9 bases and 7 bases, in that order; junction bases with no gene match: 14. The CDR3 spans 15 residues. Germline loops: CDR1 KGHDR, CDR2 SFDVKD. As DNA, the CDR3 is TGTGCCACCTCGGGGAGGGGCCGGGGAGGGAATGAGCAGTTCTTC. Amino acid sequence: CATSGRGRGGNEQFF.

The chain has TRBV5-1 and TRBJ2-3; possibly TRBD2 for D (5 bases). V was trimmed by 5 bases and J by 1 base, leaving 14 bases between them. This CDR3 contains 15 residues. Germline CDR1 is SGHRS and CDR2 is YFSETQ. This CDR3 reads CASREAFRGTDTQYF. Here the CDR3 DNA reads TGCGCCAGCAGGGAGGCTTTCCGGGGCACAGATACGCAGTATTTT.

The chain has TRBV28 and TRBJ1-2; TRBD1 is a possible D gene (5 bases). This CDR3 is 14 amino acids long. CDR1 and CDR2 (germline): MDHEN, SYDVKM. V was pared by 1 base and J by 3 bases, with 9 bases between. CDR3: CASSLYTGDYGYTF. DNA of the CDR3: TGTGCCAGCAGTTTATATACGGGGGACTATGGCTACACCTTC.

CDR3 sequence (DNA): TGTGCCAGCACCCCCTCCCTGGGGGCCGGAATGAACACTGAAGCTTTCTTT. Translating it yields CASTPSLGAGMNTEAFF. The chain is built from TRBV28 and TRBJ1-1, with a tentative D call TRBD1 (6 bases). This CDR3 region has 17 residues. Germline CDR1 and CDR2: MDHEN and SYDVKM. V was cut by 7 bases and J by 0 bases, with 21 bases left in between.

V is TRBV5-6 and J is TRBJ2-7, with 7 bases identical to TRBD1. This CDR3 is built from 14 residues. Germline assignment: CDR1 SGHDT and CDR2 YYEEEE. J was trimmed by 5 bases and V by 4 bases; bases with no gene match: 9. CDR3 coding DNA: TGTGCCAGCAGCCAAGACGAACAGGGGCACGAGCAGTACTTC. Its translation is CASSQDEQGHEQYF.

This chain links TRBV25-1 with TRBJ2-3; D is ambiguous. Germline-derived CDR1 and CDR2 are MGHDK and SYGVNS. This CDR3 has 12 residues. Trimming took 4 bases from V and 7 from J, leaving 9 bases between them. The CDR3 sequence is CASSAPGHTQYF. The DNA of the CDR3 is TGTGCCAGCAGTGCCCCCGGGCATACGCAGTATTTT.

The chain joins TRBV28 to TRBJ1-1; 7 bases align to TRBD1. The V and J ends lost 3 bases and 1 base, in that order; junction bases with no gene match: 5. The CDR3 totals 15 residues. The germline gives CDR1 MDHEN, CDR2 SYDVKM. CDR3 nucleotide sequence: TGTGCCAGCAGTTTCTTCGGGACAGCGAACACTGAAGCTTTCTTT. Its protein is CASSFFGTANTEAFF.